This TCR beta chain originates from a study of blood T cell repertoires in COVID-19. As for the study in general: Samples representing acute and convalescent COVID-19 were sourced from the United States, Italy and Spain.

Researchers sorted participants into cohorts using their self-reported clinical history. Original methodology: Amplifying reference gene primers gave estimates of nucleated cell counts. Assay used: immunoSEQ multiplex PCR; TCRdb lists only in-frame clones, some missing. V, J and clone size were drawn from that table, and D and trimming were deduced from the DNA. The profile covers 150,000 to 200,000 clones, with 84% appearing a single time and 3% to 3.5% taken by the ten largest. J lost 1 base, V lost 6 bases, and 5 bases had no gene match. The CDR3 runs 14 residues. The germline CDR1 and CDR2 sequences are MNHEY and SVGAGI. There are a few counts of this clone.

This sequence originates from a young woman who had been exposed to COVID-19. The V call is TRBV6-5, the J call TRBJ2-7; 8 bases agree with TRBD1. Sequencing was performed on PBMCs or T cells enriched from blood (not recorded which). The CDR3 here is CASRTGAGSYEQYF. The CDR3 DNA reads TGTGCCAGCAGGACAGGGGCGGGATCCTACGAGCAGTACTTC.